These T cell receptor beta chains were read from a single sample in a study of blood T cell repertoires in COVID-19. TCRdb's table, derived via immunoSEQ multiplex PCR, lists solely in-frame clones and lacks some. This sample has over 150,000 clones, with roughly 85% found just once. The specimen sequenced was peripheral blood. Receptors were obtained from an older woman with acute or convalescent COVID-19. The CDR3 runs from the conserved cysteine through the conserved F or W. A D gene is named only where the DNA matches it firmly. Not every row has a clone size; where given, it reads once, few, many or a size class.

v_call	j_call	d_call	clone_size	cdr3_aa	cdr3_nt
TRBV6-5	TRBJ2-3	TRBD2	NA	CASEASGRSDTQYF	TGTGCCAGCGAGGCTAGCGGGAGATCAGATACGCAGTATTTT
TRBV30	TRBJ1-2	TRBD1	NA	CAWGGQRDGYTF	TGTGCCTGGGGGGGACAGAGGGATGGCTACACCTTC
TRBV5-1	TRBJ1-1	NA	few	CASSLDRSDGTEAFF	TGCGCCAGCAGCTTGGACAGGTCGGACGGGACTGAAGCTTTCTTT
TRBV12-3/TRBV12-4	TRBJ1-2	NA	NA	CASSQPPGVSYTF	TGTGCCAGCAGTCAACCCCCCGGTGTGAGCTACACCTTC
TRBV7-8	TRBJ2-7	NA	NA	CASSLAVDSREQYF	TGTGCCAGCAGCTTAGCCGTTGACAGTCGCGAGCAGTACTTC
TRBV6-5	TRBJ1-5	TRBD1	NA	CASSRRQGAYQPQHF	TGTGCCAGCAGTAGGCGACAGGGGGCATATCAGCCCCAGCATTTT
TRBV19	TRBJ1-5	NA	NA	CASSISERNQPQHF	TGTGCCAGTAGTATTTCGGAGCGCAATCAGCCCCAGCATTTT
TRBV7-9	TRBJ1-2	NA	NA	CASSLARGARTRANYGYTF	TGTGCCAGCAGCTTAGCGCGGGGGGCGCGTACGAGGGCCAACTATGGCTACACCTTC
TRBV29-1	TRBJ2-3	TRBD2	NA	CSDLGSLAGGWVTDTQYF	TGCAGCGATCTGGGGTCCCTAGCGGGAGGGTGGGTCACAGATACGCAGTATTTT
TRBV18	TRBJ2-7	NA	NA	CASSPSGVPYEQYF	TGTGCCAGCTCACCCTCCGGGGTCCCCTACGAGCAGTACTTC
TRBV6-1	TRBJ2-3	TRBD2	NA	CASSVDRTSGVTDTQYF	TGTGCCAGCAGTGTTGATAGGACTAGCGGGGTTACAGATACGCAGTATTTT
TRBV7-8	TRBJ1-1	NA	NA	CASSSFEGWNTEAFF	TGTGCCAGCAGCTCTTTCGAGGGATGGAACACTGAAGCTTTCTTT
TRBV10-3	TRBJ2-7	TRBD1	NA	CAISLDRGNGEQYF	TGTGCCATCAGTCTCGACAGGGGGAACGGTGAGCAGTACTTC
TRBV15	TRBJ2-1	NA	NA	CATQYWAVNEQFF	TGTGCCACCCAGTATTGGGCCGTCAATGAGCAGTTCTTC
TRBV4-2	TRBJ2-3	TRBD2	NA	CASSQVAGGNTDTQYF	TGTGCCAGCAGCCAAGTAGCGGGAGGTAACACAGATACGCAGTATTTT
TRBV7-9	TRBJ2-1	NA	NA	CASSLGISGDEQFF	TGTGCCAGCAGCTTAGGGATTTCAGGGGATGAGCAGTTCTTC
TRBV2	TRBJ1-1	NA	NA	CASTLLMNTEAFF	TGTGCCAGCACTCTATTAATGAACACTGAAGCTTTCTTT
TRBV3-1/TRBV3-2	TRBJ1-5	TRBD1	NA	CASSRGQDQPQHF	TGTGCCAGCAGCCGGGGACAGGATCAGCCCCAGCATTTT
TRBV18	TRBJ2-2	NA	NA	CASATGWMAGELFF	TGTGCCAGCGCAACAGGGTGGATGGCCGGGGAGCTGTTTTTT
TRBV28	TRBJ1-5	TRBD1	NA	CASSPGQGADSNQPQHF	TGTGCCAGCAGTCCAGGACAGGGGGCTGATAGCAATCAGCCCCAGCATTTT
TRBV10-2	TRBJ1-2	NA	NA	CASSEGREYGYTF	TGCGCCAGCAGTGAAGGCAGGGAATATGGCTACACCTTC
TRBV3-1/TRBV3-2	TRBJ1-2	NA	NA	CASSQDVSYYGYTF	TGTGCCAGCAGCCAAGATGTCAGTTACTATGGCTACACCTTC
TRBV19	TRBJ2-2	NA	few	CASTPGTLLFF	TGTGCCAGCACCCCCGGGACTTTGCTGTTTTTT
TRBV3-1/TRBV3-2	TRBJ1-1	NA	few	CASSGGYWTEAFF	TGTGCCAGCAGCGGGGGCTACTGGACTGAAGCTTTCTTT
TRBV2	TRBJ2-7	NA	few	CASSGFRGAYEQYF	TGTGCCAGCAGTGGGTTTCGGGGTGCGTACGAGCAGTACTTC
TRBV7-9	TRBJ1-2	NA	NA	CASSAQGYGYTF	TGTGCCAGCAGCGCCCAGGGCTATGGCTACACCTTC
TRBV7-9	TRBJ2-3	NA	NA	CASSLAQGTITDTQYF	TGTGCCAGCAGCTTAGCTCAGGGGACCATCACAGATACGCAGTATTTT
TRBV24-1	TRBJ1-5	NA	NA	CATSGQNNQPQHF	TGTGCCACCAGTGGACAGAATAATCAGCCCCAGCATTTT
TRBV5-1	TRBJ2-1	TRBD2	NA	CASSPGTSGHNEQFF	TGCGCCAGCAGCCCCGGGACTAGCGGGCATAATGAGCAGTTCTTC